The 22 T cell receptor beta chains below come from one sample, sequenced in a study of OX40 agonist ivuxolimab in advanced cancers. Data came from immunoSEQ multiplex PCR; TCRdb stores just in-frame clones and leaves some out. The table includes 71,000 or so clones, about 93% detected once. The sequencing used CD4+ or CD8+ T cells sorted from blood, collected in a trial of the OX40 agonist ivuxolimab. The origin of the receptors is an adult with an advanced solid tumor such as melanoma, head and neck, liver or kidney cancer.

This clone was seen more than once but under ten times. The chain employs TRBV5-1 and TRBJ2-5; D might be TRBD1 or TRBD2, each matching 5 bases. CDR1 SGHRS and CDR2 YFSETQ come from the germline V gene. The CDR3 spans 12 residues. Trimming stripped 9 bases from V and 9 bases from J, with 18 bases between. The CDR3, as DNA: TGCGCCAAAGGGACCCATAAGGGAGCCCAGTACTTC. Translated, it gives CAKGTHKGAQYF.

The gene calls are TRBV27 and TRBJ2-3; D call uncertain. CDR3 length: 14 residues. The V and J ends lost 4 bases and 0 bases respectively, with 8 bases between them. The germline CDR1 and CDR2 sequences are MNHEY and SMNVEV (reference sequence). The CDR3 coding sequence is TGTGCCAGCAGTTGGCAGACTAGCACAGATACGCAGTATTTT. Translation gives CASSWQTSTDTQYF.

This chain uses TRBV14 with TRBJ2-1, with D tentatively TRBD1 (5 bases). Trimming removed 4 bases from V and 0 bases from J, with 22 bases in between. This CDR3 is built from 19 residues. Germline assignment: CDR1 SGHDN and CDR2 FVKESK. CDR3: CASSPVRTGITSSYNEQFF. CDR3 bases: TGTGCCAGCAGCCCCGTACGTACAGGAATCACAAGCTCCTACAATGAGCAGTTCTTC. Looking up the rest from reference TRBV14 and TRBJ2-1 gives the full variable domain: EAGVTQFPSHSVIEKGQTVTLRCDPISGHDNLYWYRRVMGKEIKFLLHFVKESKQDESGMPNNRFLAERTGGTYSTLKVQPAELEDSGVYFCASSPVRTGITSSYNEQFFGPGTRLTVL.

The chain links TRBV7-8 to TRBJ1-2; 11 positions match TRBD1. The germline V gene encodes CDR1 SGHVS and CDR2 FQNEAQ. The CDR3 extends over 15 amino acids. The V gene end was trimmed by 1 base and the J gene end by 2 bases; junction bases not matched to a gene: 0. The CDR3 loop is CASSLGTGGNYGYTF. The CDR3 DNA reads as TGTGCCAGCAGCTTAGGGACAGGGGGCAACTATGGCTACACCTTC.

The chain joins TRBV5-1 to TRBJ2-5; 9 bases line up with TRBD1. Germline V gene lookup returns CDR1 SGHRS and CDR2 YFSETQ. This CDR3 has 16 amino acids. The trim removed 0 bases at V and 11 bases at J, leaving 14 bases unmatched. CDR3 protein: CASSLGFGTGSGEQYF. The DNA of the CDR3 is TGCGCCAGCAGCTTGGGGTTTGGGACAGGGAGTGGTGAGCAGTACTTC.

The genes are TRBV7-2 and TRBJ2-3; the D is unclear. Trimming removed 4 bases at V and 7 bases at J, with 21 bases between. Germline CDR1 and CDR2: SGHTA and FQGNSA. The CDR3 is 16 residues long. The CDR3 here is CASSSGNQDHSYTQYF. CDR3 nucleotide sequence: TGTGCCAGCAGCTCCGGCAACCAGGACCACTCATATACGCAGTATTTT.

This chain links TRBV9 with TRBJ2-5; 9 bases align to TRBD2. The CDR3 covers 15 residues. V was pared by 0 bases and J by 4 bases, with 4 bases of the junction left unmatched. The germline V gene encodes CDR1 SGDLS and CDR2 YYNGEE. The CDR3 DNA is TGTGCCAGCAGCGTAGTTAGCGGGGGAGGAGAGACCCAGTACTTC. The encoded protein is CASSVVSGGGETQYF.

The CDR3 protein is CASSLTSTGYYGYTF. CDR3 nucleotides: TGCGCCAGCAGCTTGACGTCTACAGGGTACTATGGCTACACCTTC. The rearrangement links TRBV5-1 to TRBJ1-2, with D perhaps matching TRBD1 (6 bases). Germline loops: CDR1 SGHRS, CDR2 YFSETQ. V lost 1 base and J 3 bases, leaving 13 bases between the germline ends. The CDR3 consists of 15 residues.

The chain recombines TRBV11-2 with TRBJ2-7; 11 bases map to TRBD1. Germline V gene sequence: CDR1 SGHAT, CDR2 FQNNGV. The V segment lost 5 bases and the J segment 3 bases; nucleotides outside the gene matches: 15. This CDR3 has 18 residues. The CDR3 sequence is CASSPAALTGTGGYEQYF. DNA of the CDR3: TGTGCCAGCAGCCCTGCCGCTTTAACCGGGACAGGGGGCTACGAGCAGTACTTC.

The V gene is TRBV27, the J gene TRBJ2-1; 11 nucleotides agree with TRBD2. Germline-derived CDR1 and CDR2 are MNHEY and SMNVEV (reference sequence). The V gene end was trimmed by 5 bases and the J gene end by 2 bases; junction bases not matched to a gene: 5. This CDR3 spans 16 amino acids. The CDR3: CASSPSSGGPYNEQFF. In DNA, the CDR3 is TGTGCCAGCAGTCCATCTAGCGGGGGGCCCTACAATGAGCAGTTCTTC.

The V and J genes are TRBV30 and TRBJ2-3; D may be TRBD2 (5 bases). The germline gives CDR1 GTSNPN, CDR2 SVGIG (reference sequence). This CDR3 region has 16 residues. Trimming took 0 bases from V and 0 from J, leaving 13 bases between them. The CDR3 here is CAWSVLSAPSTDTQYF. DNA of the CDR3: TGTGCCTGGAGTGTTCTTAGCGCACCGAGCACAGATACGCAGTATTTT.

This chain joins TRBV6-1 and TRBJ2-2; 10 bases fit TRBD2. CDR1 and CDR2 (germline): MNHNS, SASEGT. The CDR3 loop spans 15 amino acids. V lost 6 bases, J lost 1 base, and 2 bases stayed unmatched. The CDR3 spells CASRLAGLNTGELFF. The CDR3 region has the DNA TGTGCCAGCAGACTAGCGGGGTTGAACACCGGGGAGCTGTTTTTT.

The chain links TRBV27 to TRBJ2-1; D is uncertain. The CDR3 length is 12 residues. Between the trimmed V and J ends, which lost 6 bases and 4 bases, there was a span of 7 bases. CDR1 and CDR2 from the germline V gene are MNHEY and SMNVEV (reference sequence). The CDR3 DNA is TGTGCCAGCAGCCCAAATTACAATGAGCAGTTCTTC. Its translation is CASSPNYNEQFF.

This clone came up once. Other nucleotide sequences from this sample produce the same CDR3. The chain links TRBV7-9 to TRBJ1-2, with D maybe TRBD1 (5 bases). Germline CDR1 is SEHNR and CDR2 is FQNEAQ (reference sequence). V lost 3 bases and J 3 bases, leaving 8 bases between the germline ends. This CDR3 comprises 13 residues. The CDR3, as DNA: TGTGCCAGCAGCTTGCGAGGGGACTATGGCTACACCTTC. Translated: CASSLRGDYGYTF.

V and J are TRBV4-3 and TRBJ2-1; maybe TRBD2 (5 bases). The V gene lost 1 base and the J gene lost 7 bases, with 14 bases spanning the gap. The CDR3 extends over 15 amino acids. The germline V gene has CDR1 LGHNA and CDR2 YSLEER. Here the CDR3 DNA reads TGCGCCAGCAGCCAAGGACTATCCCTCGGTAATGAGCAGTTCTTC. Protein sequence: CASSQGLSLGNEQFF.

The V call is TRBV4-1, the J call TRBJ2-7; 10 bases align to TRBD1. Trimming at V came to 7 bases and at J to 3 bases, leaving 9 bases not matched to a gene. The CDR3 spans 15 residues. Germline assignment: CDR1 MGHRA and CDR2 YSYEKL. The CDR3 coding sequence is TGCGCCAGCAAACGAGCCGGGACAGGGGACTACGAGCAGTACTTC. Amino acids: CASKRAGTGDYEQYF.

The rearrangement joins TRBV5-1 to TRBJ2-3; TRBD2 is a possible D gene (6 bases). The germline CDR1 and CDR2 sequences are SGHRS and YFSETQ. The CDR3 extends over 17 amino acids. The V gene lost 0 bases and the J gene lost 2 bases, with 16 bases spanning the gap. The CDR3: CASSLGSGGANTDTQYF. CDR3 in DNA: TGCGCCAGCAGCTTGGGAAGTGGCGGGGCAAACACAGATACGCAGTATTTT.

This clone appeared once. Other DNA sequences in the same sample also yield this CDR3. The rearrangement links TRBV6-5 to TRBJ2-7, with 8 bases fitting TRBD1. The ends lost 2 bases at V and 3 bases at J; junction bases unmatched: 0. CDR3 length: 13 amino acids. Germline lookup yields CDR1 MNHEY and CDR2 SVGAGI. The DNA of the CDR3 is TGTGCCAGCAGTTACGGGACAGGCTACGAGCAGTACTTC. Its translation is CASSYGTGYEQYF.

This chain uses TRBV11-2 with TRBJ2-5, with TRBD1 matching over 8 bases. Losses at the gene ends were 0 bases for V and 2 bases for J; bases not matched to a gene: 5. CDR1 and CDR2 from the germline V gene are SGHAT and FQNNGV. The CDR3 extends over 16 amino acids. CDR3 bases: TGTGCCAGCAGCTTAGATACGACAGGGGAACAAGAGACCCAGTACTTC. This sequence encodes CASSLDTTGEQETQYF.

The chain uses TRBV9 and TRBJ1-6; a possible D gene is TRBD1 (5 bases). With 4 bases removed from V and 7 bases from J, the gap between germline ends came to 15 bases. Germline V gene sequence: CDR1 SGDLS, CDR2 YYNGEE. The CDR3 has 15 residues. DNA of the CDR3: TGTGCCAGCAGCCTCAGGGCGTCGGGGAATTCACCCCTCCACTTT. This sequence encodes CASSLRASGNSPLHF.

This clone was counted once. The chain carries TRBV20-1 and TRBJ2-1; D not certain. The CDR3 runs 11 residues. Germline lookup yields CDR1 DFQATT and CDR2 SNEGSKA (reference sequence). Deletions cut 4 bases from V and 2 bases from J, with 3 bases between. CDR3 coding DNA: TGCAGTGCTATCGCCTACAATGAGCAGTTCTTC. It is translated as CSAIAYNEQFF.

The CDR3 DNA reads as TGTGCCAGCAGCTTAGAGGGCCCGGGAAGCAATCAGCCCCAGCATTTT. Amino acid sequence: CASSLEGPGSNQPQHF. The chain uses TRBV7-8 and TRBJ1-5; the D is unclear. CDR1 SGHVS and CDR2 FQNEAQ come from the germline V gene. Trimming pared 1 base from V and 1 base from J, leaving 11 bases between. The CDR3 is made up of 16 amino acids.